Following are 11 T cell receptor beta chains from one sample sequenced in a study of STAT3 mutations in large granular lymphocyte leukemia. Study-wide points: At least one immunodominant TCR beta clonotype appeared in every T-cell large granular lymphocyte leukemia patient.

Their specific antigens are unknown. Only in-frame clones appear in the TCRdb table, and some are missing; sequencing was by immunoSEQ multiplex PCR. The data show some 30,000 clones, over 65% seen once. The sequencing input was peripheral blood mononuclear cells. The receptors originated from a woman aged 50 to 65 with T-cell large granular lymphocyte leukemia. Some clones in this sample may be carry-over from other donors' samples.

V usage is TRBV4-3 and J usage is TRBJ1-1, with D hard to call. The CDR3 is 14 amino acids. V was pared by 1 base and J by 0 bases, with 6 bases between. CDR1 and CDR2 from the germline V gene are LGHNA and YSLEER. CDR3 sequence reads: CASSQGDLNTEAFF. CDR3 nucleotides: TGCGCCAGCAGCCAAGGGGATTTGAACACTGAAGCTTTCTTT.

The chain is built from TRBV7-9 and TRBJ2-7; 7 bases match TRBD1. The CDR3 contains 13 residues. The germline V gene encodes CDR1 SEHNR and CDR2 FQNEAQ (reference sequence). V was clipped by 4 bases and J by 3 bases; unmatched bases: 3. DNA of the CDR3: TGTGCCAGCAGCTCCGGGACAGTCTACGAGCAGTACTTC. This encodes CASSSGTVYEQYF. Filled out from reference TRBV7-9 and TRBJ2-7, the complete variable domain reads DTGVSQNPRHKITKRGQNVTFRCDPISEHNRLYWYRQTLGQGPEFLTYFQNEAQLEKSRLLSDRFSAERPKGSFSTLEIQRTEQGDSAMYLCASSSGTVYEQYFGPGTRLTVT.

The gene calls are TRBV6-1 and TRBJ2-7, with D tentatively TRBD1 (6 bases). Germline V gives CDR1 MNHNS, CDR2 SASEGT. The CDR3 spans 13 residues. This CDR3 reads CGQKDSPSYEQYF. The CDR3 DNA sequence: TGTGGACAGAAGGACAGCCCTTCCTACGAGCAGTACTTC.

The rearrangement links TRBV18 to TRBJ2-7, with unresolved D. The CDR3 sequence is 13 residues long. From germline, CDR1 is KGHSH and CDR2 LQKENI. Between the trimmed V and J ends, which lost 5 bases and 6 bases, there was a span of 14 bases. The CDR3 nucleotides are TGTGCCAGCTCATCAATCTACTTTTCCGAGCAGTACTTC. This codes for CASSSIYFSEQYF.

The J gene is TRBJ1-5, the V gene TRBV30; D gene unclear. CDR3 length equals 14 residues. The V and J ends lost 0 bases and 7 bases respectively, with 13 bases between them. The germline V gene encodes CDR1 GTSNPN and CDR2 SVGIG (reference sequence). The CDR3 sequence: CAWSVGQLGQPQHF. The CDR3 nucleotides read TGTGCCTGGAGTGTCGGGCAACTCGGGCAGCCCCAGCATTTT.

V usage is TRBV11-2 and J usage is TRBJ2-7; no firm D call. Germline V lookup: CDR1 SGHAT, CDR2 FQNNGV. This CDR3 spans 15 amino acids. The V and J ends lost 3 bases and 0 bases respectively, with 12 bases between them. The CDR3 reads CASSFRPGSSYEQYF. CDR3 DNA: TGTGCCAGCAGCTTTCGCCCGGGTAGCTCCTACGAGCAGTACTTC.

The rearrangement links TRBV28 to TRBJ1-1; D gene unclear. V was shortened by 7 bases and J by 6 bases, with 18 bases between the two germline ends. The CDR3 is 14 residues long. Germline V gene data show CDR1 as MDHEN and CDR2 as SYDVKM. CDR3 protein: CASTSGPRRSEAFF. CDR3 in DNA: TGTGCCAGCACTTCCGGCCCCAGACGCTCTGAAGCTTTCTTT.

This chain connects TRBV29-1 to TRBJ2-7, with TRBD2 matching 7 bases. Germline assignment: CDR1 SQVTM and CDR2 ANQGSEA. This CDR3 is built from 11 residues. The junction had 5 bases not matched to a gene; V was cut back by 6 bases and J by 6 bases. The CDR3 region is CSVVRGSEQYF. The CDR3 nucleotides read TGCAGCGTAGTCCGCGGGAGCGAGCAGTACTTC.

The V call is TRBV18, the J call TRBJ2-5; D may be TRBD2 (6 bases). V lost 2 bases, J lost 5 bases, and 12 bases lay in between. Germline V gives CDR1 KGHSH, CDR2 LQKENI. This CDR3 comprises 14 residues. Written as DNA, the CDR3 is TGTGCCAGCTCACCAGGGAGGTCGGGGGAGACCCAGTACTTC. It translates to CASSPGRSGETQYF.

This chain joins TRBV18 and TRBJ1-2, with 8 bases that match TRBD1. The CDR3 is 16 residues long. Germline V CDR1 and CDR2: KGHSH, LQKENI. The V gene end was trimmed by 2 bases and the J gene end by 3 bases; junction bases not matched to a gene: 8. CDR3 sequence (DNA): TGTGCCAGCTCACCAGCGACAGGGGCCGAGGACTATGGCTACACCTTC. This translates into CASSPATGAEDYGYTF.

The chain employs TRBV7-9 and TRBJ2-3; D may be TRBD2 (6 bases). This CDR3 has 15 amino acids. In germline, CDR1 is SEHNR, CDR2 FQNEAQ (reference sequence). V was clipped by 2 bases and J by 2 bases, with 11 bases between them. The DNA of the CDR3 is TGTGCCAGCAGCTTAACACTAGCTAACACAGATACGCAGTATTTT. Translating it yields CASSLTLANTDTQYF.